The 23 T cell receptor beta chains below were found in one sample sequenced in a study of regulatory T cells in long-lasting Graves disease. For TCR beta, libraries came from iRepertoire HTBI primers and Arm-PCR of CDR3 regions. TCRdb fed the multiplex PCR reads into MiXCR, producing one record per CDR3 protein. The sample consists of about 660,000 distinct CDR3 sequences, about 32% of them appearing once. As to time point: persistent/refractory GD, antithyroid drugs over 5 years with positive TRAb. Scientists built the TCR library using RNA that was extracted from PBMCs. This sample comprised peripheral blood mononuclear cells (PBMCs), obtained when the disease was refractory, from a patient treated with antithyroid drugs. These receptors were obtained from a female donor with Graves disease.

This clonotype appeared a few times. The V call is TRBV6-1, the J call TRBJ2-7; the match to TRBD2 covers 11 bases. Germline CDR1 and CDR2: MNHNS and SASEGT. The CDR3 is 16 residues long. Trimming at V came to 6 bases and at J to 0 bases, leaving 7 bases not matched to a gene. In DNA, the CDR3 is TGTGCCAGCAGCCGATTGACTAGCGGGATCTCCTACGAGCAGTACTTC. Protein product: CASSRLTSGISYEQYF.

This chain uses TRBV10-3 with TRBJ1-1; D remains ambiguous. The germline V gene encodes CDR1 ENHRY and CDR2 SYGVKD. The CDR3 is made up of 13 amino acids. The ends were cut back, 2 bases at V and 2 bases at J, with 6 bases in the middle. The DNA of the CDR3 is TGTGCCATCAGTGAGCGACCCAACACTGAAGCTTTCTTT. Protein sequence: CAISERPNTEAFF.

This sequence joins TRBV27 and TRBJ2-3, with TRBD2 matching 7 bases. This CDR3 is 15 amino acids long. CDR1 MNHEY and CDR2 SMNVEV come from the germline V gene (reference sequence). V was pared by 6 bases and J by 6 bases, with 12 bases of the junction left unmatched. DNA of the CDR3: TGTGCCAGCAGAGTCGGGACTACTGCGTTGGATACGCAGTATTTT. This codes for CASRVGTTALDTQYF.

V gene TRBV20-1 combines with J gene TRBJ1-1, with D possibly matching TRBD1 (6 bases). With 5 bases removed from V and 6 bases from J, the gap between germline ends came to 16 bases. CDR1 and CDR2 from the germline V gene are DFQATT and SNEGSKA (reference sequence). The CDR3 runs to 13 residues. The CDR3 is CSALDRNDAEAFF. The CDR3 coding sequence is TGCAGTGCTCTCGACAGGAACGACGCTGAAGCTTTCTTT.

This clonotype showed up many times. This chain joins TRBV12-3 or TRBV12-4 and TRBJ2-7; 7 nucleotides align to TRBD1. The ends lost 5 bases at V and 2 bases at J; junction bases unmatched: 9. The CDR3 spans 15 residues. Here the CDR3 reads CASSNQTGLPYEQYF. DNA for the CDR3: TGTGCCAGCAGTAACCAGACAGGGTTACCCTACGAGCAGTACTTC.

The chain carries TRBV2 and TRBJ2-5; 12 bases match TRBD1. V dropped 4 bases and J dropped 9; count of bases not matched to a gene: 9. The CDR3 sequence is 15 residues long. The germline V gene has CDR1 SNHLY and CDR2 FYNNEI. The DNA for the CDR3 is TGTGCCAGCAGTGGGTCGGGACAGGGGGCGGAGGCCCAGTACTTC. As protein: CASSGSGQGAEAQYF.

This clonotype was picked up a small number of times. This rearrangement joins TRBV12-3 or TRBV12-4 to TRBJ2-2, with D uncertain. The CDR3 runs to 14 residues. The V end lost 6 bases, the J end lost 1 base, and 9 bases lay between the germline ends. In nucleotides, the CDR3 is TGTGCCAGCAGGGCCCTGGGGAACACCGGGGAGCTGTTTTTT. This sequence encodes CASRALGNTGELFF.

This clonotype was counted only a few times. The chain is built from TRBV2 and TRBJ1-4; D not resolved. The CDR3 spans 15 residues. V lost 9 bases, J lost 2 bases, and 16 bases lay in between. CDR1 SNHLY and CDR2 FYNNEI come from the germline V gene. CDR3 sequence reads: CASLTEPATNEKLFF. The CDR3 DNA is TGTGCCAGTTTAACCGAGCCGGCGACTAATGAAAAACTGTTTTTT.

The chain joins TRBV7-2 to TRBJ2-7; maybe TRBD1 (6 bases). V shed 5 bases and J shed 1 base, with 12 bases lying between them. The germline V gene encodes CDR1 SGHTA and CDR2 FQGNSA. The CDR3 is 14 amino acids. The CDR3 bases are TGTGCCAGCAGCAATAAACAGGGTTCCTACGAGCAGTACTTC. It codes for CASSNKQGSYEQYF.

This clonotype was counted many times. The chain recombines TRBV2 with TRBJ1-6, with D maybe TRBD1 (5 bases). CDR3 size: 14 residues. From germline, CDR1 is SNHLY and CDR2 FYNNEI. Trimming pared 8 bases from V and 9 bases from J, leaving 17 bases between. CDR3 region: CASVVGGESSPLHF. CDR3 in DNA: TGTGCCAGCGTGGTGGGGGGGGAGAGTTCACCCCTCCACTTT.

This clonotype was detected only a few times. The rearrangement joins TRBV28 to TRBJ1-5, with D maybe TRBD1 (6 bases). Germline CDR1 is MDHEN and CDR2 is SYDVKM. V was cut by 7 bases and J by 3 bases, with 16 bases left in between. This CDR3 contains 15 residues. CDR3 DNA sequence: TGTGCCAGCACCCCCACGGGACAACTCAATCAGCCCCAGCATTTT. It yields the protein CASTPTGQLNQPQHF.

The CDR3 sequence is CASSRLGGFHEQYF. CDR3 coding DNA: TGTGCCAGCAGCCGCCTTGGGGGTTTCCACGAGCAGTACTTC. The chain combines TRBV7-6 with TRBJ2-7, with D possibly called TRBD1 or TRBD2 (5 bases each). This CDR3 region has 14 residues. The germline V gene has CDR1 SGHVS and CDR2 FNYEAQ. With 5 bases removed from V and 5 bases from J, the gap between germline ends came to 16 bases.

Written as DNA, the CDR3 is TGTGCCAGCAGGCCTAGCGGGGTAAATGAGCAGTTCTTC. Amino acids: CASRPSGVNEQFF. J is TRBJ2-1 and V is TRBV12-3 or TRBV12-4; 9 bases fit TRBD2. Germline trimming cut 6 bases from V and 7 bases from J; bases unmatched to any gene: 4. This CDR3 contains 13 residues.

V is TRBV30 and J is TRBJ1-2; 8 bases agree with TRBD1. This CDR3 is 13 amino acids long. Germline V gene data show CDR1 as GTSNPN and CDR2 as SVGIG (reference sequence). V trimming: 2 bases; J trimming: 4 bases; junction bases outside the gene matches: 3. DNA of the CDR3: TGTGCCTGGAGTCAAGGACAGGGCTATGGCTACACCTTC. Translation gives CAWSQGQGYGYTF.

This clonotype was seen more than once but under ten times. V gene TRBV5-1 combines with J gene TRBJ1-1; D is undetermined. CDR3 length: 16 amino acids. Germline CDR1 and CDR2: SGHRS and YFSETQ. Trimming took 0 bases from V and 1 from J, leaving 13 bases between them. Here the CDR3 reads CASSLVLAGPNTEAFF. For the CDR3, the DNA is TGCGCCAGCAGCTTGGTGTTAGCAGGACCGAACACTGAAGCTTTCTTT.

The table lists this clonotype with a few counts. The V call is TRBV3-1, the J call TRBJ1-4; no firm D call. There are 16 residues in the CDR3. CDR1 is LGHDT, CDR2 YNNKEL, per germline (reference sequence). Trimming left V 1 base short and J 5 bases short, with 14 bases between. The CDR3 nucleotides read TGTGCCAGCAGCCAAGTTGTCCAGATAGGCAATGAAAAACTGTTTTTT. Its translation: CASSQVVQIGNEKLFF.

In this sample, this clonotype turned up a few times. This chain joins TRBV20-1 and TRBJ1-5; the match to TRBD1 covers 7 bases. There are 15 residues in the CDR3. CDR1 and CDR2 (germline): DFQATT, SNEGSKA (reference sequence). The ends lost 4 bases at V and 3 bases at J; junction bases unmatched: 9. CDR3 DNA sequence: TGCAGTGCTACTGCCCCGGGACAGCACAATCAGCCCCAGCATTTT. As protein: CSATAPGQHNQPQHF.

This clonotype was seen only a few times. V and J are TRBV10-2 and TRBJ1-1; TRBD1 matches at 12 bases. Germline CDR1 WSHSY, CDR2 SAAADI. There are 18 residues in the CDR3. J was trimmed by 4 bases and V by 3 bases; bases with no gene match: 12. CDR3 in DNA: TGCGCCAGCAGTGACTCATCCGGGACAGGGGGCGGCGGCACTGAAGCTTTCTTT. It encodes CASSDSSGTGGGGTEAFF.

The rearrangement joins TRBV7-6 to TRBJ2-2; 10 bases fit TRBD2. The ends lost 4 bases at V and 2 bases at J; junction bases unmatched: 7. Germline lookup yields CDR1 SGHVS and CDR2 FNYEAQ. The CDR3 runs 17 residues. The DNA for the CDR3 is TGTGCCAGCAGCTCGAGGACTAGCGGAACCAACACCGGGGAGCTGTTTTTT. As protein: CASSSRTSGTNTGELFF.

The chain joins TRBV28 to TRBJ1-1, with 7 bases identical to TRBD1. With 4 bases clipped from V and 11 bases from J, the junction kept 7 bases outside the gene matches. Germline CDR1 and CDR2: MDHEN and SYDVKM. There are 12 residues in the CDR3. The CDR3 protein is CASSWEGAWAFF. The CDR3 bases are TGTGCCAGCAGTTGGGAGGGGGCATGGGCTTTCTTT.

The chain uses TRBV29-1 and TRBJ1-2, with 7 bases lining up with TRBD1. CDR3 length: 15 residues. V lost 6 bases to trimming and J lost 6 bases; unmatched junction nucleotides: 16. CDR1 is SQVTM, CDR2 ANQGSEA, per germline. CDR3 amino acids: CSVPGTAQRVDGYTF. The CDR3 nucleotides are TGCAGCGTCCCCGGGACAGCCCAGCGCGTGGATGGCTACACCTTC.

This clonotype has a handful of counts. The J gene is TRBJ2-7, the V gene TRBV11-2; TRBD2 matches at 11 bases. Unmatched junction bases numbered 4, after V lost 0 bases and J lost 6 bases. This CDR3 comprises 15 residues. The germline gives CDR1 SGHAT, CDR2 FQNNGV. CDR3 DNA: TGTGCCAGCAGCTTAGATCTGGGACTAGCGGTCGAGCAGTACTTC. Encoded protein: CASSLDLGLAVEQYF.

This clonotype was seen once. This chain connects TRBV7-9 to TRBJ2-7; D might be TRBD1 (5 bases). The germline CDR1 and CDR2 sequences are SEHNR and FQNEAQ (reference sequence). This CDR3 spans 16 amino acids. Trimming left V 5 bases short and J 0 bases short, with 17 bases between. The CDR3, as DNA: TGTGCCAGCAGCCCCCCAGGCAGGGCAAGCTCCTACGAGCAGTACTTC. This encodes CASSPPGRASSYEQYF.